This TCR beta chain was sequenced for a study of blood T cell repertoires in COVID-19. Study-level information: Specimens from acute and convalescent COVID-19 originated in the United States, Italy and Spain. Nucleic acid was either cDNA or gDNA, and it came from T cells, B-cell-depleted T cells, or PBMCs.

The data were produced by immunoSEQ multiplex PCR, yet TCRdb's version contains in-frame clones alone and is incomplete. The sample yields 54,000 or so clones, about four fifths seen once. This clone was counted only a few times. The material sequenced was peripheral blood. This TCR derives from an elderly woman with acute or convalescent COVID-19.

The CDR3 is CASTSEVWAFF. CDR3 nucleotides: TGTGCCAGCACTAGCGAAGTTTGGGCTTTCTTT. The J gene is TRBJ1-1, the V gene TRBV6-7, with D unclear. TRBV6-7 is flagged as an ORF with uncertain function. V was cut by 7 bases and J by 11 bases, with 14 bases left in between. The CDR3 has 11 amino acids.